This T cell receptor (beta chain) was found in a study of cytomegalovirus exposure and HLA in healthy donors. Looking at the study overall: Out of 398 genotyped donors, about 80% belonged to the Caucasian-associated ancestry cluster.

Deletions cut 4 bases from V and 3 bases from J, with 8 bases between. CDR1 LNHDA and CDR2 SQIVND come from the germline V gene (reference sequence). This CDR3 region has 13 residues. Vbeta (60) and Jbeta (13) primers were used in the PCR. Produced via immunoSEQ multiplex PCR; TCRdb's table is partial and in-frame only. The table lists about 160,000 clones, 70% to 90% of them singletons, with roughly 2.2% in the top ten. The rearrangement links TRBV19 to TRBJ2-3; D possibly corresponds to TRBD2 (6 bases). Sample: PBMCs. This sequence was found in a man between 18 and 35 years old in good health and CMV-seropositive. The CDR3 here is CASSRLVTDTQYF. Written as DNA, the CDR3 is TGTGCCAGTAGTAGACTAGTGACAGATACGCAGTATTTT.